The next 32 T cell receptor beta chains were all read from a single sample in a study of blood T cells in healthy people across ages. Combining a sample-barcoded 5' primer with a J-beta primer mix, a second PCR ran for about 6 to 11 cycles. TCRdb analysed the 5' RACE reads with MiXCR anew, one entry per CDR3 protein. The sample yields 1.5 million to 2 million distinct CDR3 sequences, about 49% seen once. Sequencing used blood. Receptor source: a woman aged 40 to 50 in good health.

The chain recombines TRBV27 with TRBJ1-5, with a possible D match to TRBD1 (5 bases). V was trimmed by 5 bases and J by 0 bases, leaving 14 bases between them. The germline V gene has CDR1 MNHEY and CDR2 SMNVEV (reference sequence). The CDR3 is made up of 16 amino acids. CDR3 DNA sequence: TGTGCCAGCAGTCCAACGACAGAATATAGCAATCAGCCCCAGCATTTT. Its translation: CASSPTTEYSNQPQHF.

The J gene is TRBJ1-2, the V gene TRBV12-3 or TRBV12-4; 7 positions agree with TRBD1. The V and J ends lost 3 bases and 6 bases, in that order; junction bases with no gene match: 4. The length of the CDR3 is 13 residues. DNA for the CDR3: TGTGCCAGCAGTTTTGGGACAGTAAATGGCTACACCTTC. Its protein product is CASSFGTVNGYTF.

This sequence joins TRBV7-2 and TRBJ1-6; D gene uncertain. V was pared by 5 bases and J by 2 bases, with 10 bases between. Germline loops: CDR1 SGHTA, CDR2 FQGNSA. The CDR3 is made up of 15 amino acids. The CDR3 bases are TGTGCCAGCAGCGCCCGGGCTGCCTATAATTCACCCCTCCACTTT. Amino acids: CASSARAAYNSPLHF.

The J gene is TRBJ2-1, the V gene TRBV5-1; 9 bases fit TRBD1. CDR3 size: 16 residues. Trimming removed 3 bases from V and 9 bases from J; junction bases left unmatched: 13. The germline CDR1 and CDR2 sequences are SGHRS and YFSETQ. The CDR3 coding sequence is TGCGCCAGCAGCTGGACCGGGACAGGGAAAATCGGTGAGCAGTTCTTC. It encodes CASSWTGTGKIGEQFF. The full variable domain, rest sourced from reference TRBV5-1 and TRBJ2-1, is KAGVTQTPRYLIKTRGQQVTLSCSPISGHRSVSWYQQTPGQGLQFLFEYFSETQRNKGNFPGRFSGRQFSNSRSEMNVSTLELGDSALYLCASSWTGTGKIGEQFFGPGTRLTVL.

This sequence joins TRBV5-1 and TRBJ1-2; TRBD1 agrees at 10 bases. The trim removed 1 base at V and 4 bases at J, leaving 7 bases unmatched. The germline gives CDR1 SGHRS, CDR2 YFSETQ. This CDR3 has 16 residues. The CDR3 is CASSLTGTGVGYGYTF. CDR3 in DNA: TGCGCCAGCAGCTTGACCGGGACAGGGGTAGGCTATGGCTACACCTTC. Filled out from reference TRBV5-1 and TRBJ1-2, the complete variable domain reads KAGVTQTPRYLIKTRGQQVTLSCSPISGHRSVSWYQQTPGQGLQFLFEYFSETQRNKGNFPGRFSGRQFSNSRSEMNVSTLELGDSALYLCASSLTGTGVGYGYTFGSGTRLTVV.

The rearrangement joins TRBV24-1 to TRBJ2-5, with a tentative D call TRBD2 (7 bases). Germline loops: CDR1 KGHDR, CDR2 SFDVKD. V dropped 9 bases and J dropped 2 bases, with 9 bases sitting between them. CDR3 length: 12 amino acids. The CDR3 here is CATGGAQETQYF. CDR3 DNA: TGTGCCACCGGGGGGGCACAAGAGACCCAGTACTTC.

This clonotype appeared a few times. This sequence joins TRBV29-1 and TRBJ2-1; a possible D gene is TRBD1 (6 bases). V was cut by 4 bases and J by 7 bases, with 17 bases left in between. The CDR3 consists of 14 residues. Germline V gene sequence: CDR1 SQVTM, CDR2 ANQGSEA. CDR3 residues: CSVAGAPTRNEQFF. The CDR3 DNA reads TGCAGCGTTGCAGGGGCCCCAACAAGGAATGAGCAGTTCTTC.

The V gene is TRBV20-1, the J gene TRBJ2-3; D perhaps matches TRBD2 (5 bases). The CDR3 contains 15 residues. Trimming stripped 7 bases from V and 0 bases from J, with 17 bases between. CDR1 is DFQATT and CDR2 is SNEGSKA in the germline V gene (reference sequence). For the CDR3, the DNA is TGCAGTGGAGAGGAGGTCACGGCTAGCACAGATACGCAGTATTTT. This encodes CSGEEVTASTDTQYF.

CDR3 sequence (DNA): TGCAGTGCCTCAGATCAACCGACTGTGAACACTGAAGCTTTCTTT. It translates to CSASDQPTVNTEAFF. The V gene is TRBV20-1, the J gene TRBJ1-1, with D hard to call. This CDR3 has 15 amino acids. CDR1 is DFQATT, CDR2 SNEGSKA, per germline (reference sequence). V lost 6 bases and J 0 bases, leaving 17 bases between the germline ends.

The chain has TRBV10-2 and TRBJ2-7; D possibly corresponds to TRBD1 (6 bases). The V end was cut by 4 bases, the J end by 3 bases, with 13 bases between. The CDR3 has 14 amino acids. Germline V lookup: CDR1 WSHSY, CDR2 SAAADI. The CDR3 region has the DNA TGCGCCAGCAGTGGCCCAGGGGTCTACTACGAGCAGTACTTC. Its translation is CASSGPGVYYEQYF.

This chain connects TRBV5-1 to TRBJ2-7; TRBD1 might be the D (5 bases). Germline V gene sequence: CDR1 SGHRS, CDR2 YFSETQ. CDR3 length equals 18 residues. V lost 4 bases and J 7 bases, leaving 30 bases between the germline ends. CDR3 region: CASSIRAGIQSSYNEQYF. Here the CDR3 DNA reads TGCGCCAGCAGCATCAGGGCAGGGATCCAGAGCTCCTACAATGAGCAGTACTTC.

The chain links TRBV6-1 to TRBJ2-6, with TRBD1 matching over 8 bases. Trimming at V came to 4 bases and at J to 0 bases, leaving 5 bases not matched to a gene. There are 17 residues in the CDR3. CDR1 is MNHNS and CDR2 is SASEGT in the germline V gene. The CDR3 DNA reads TGTGCCAGCAGTGGTTGGACAGGGAACTCTGGGGCCAACGTCCTGACTTTC. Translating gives CASSGWTGNSGANVLTF.

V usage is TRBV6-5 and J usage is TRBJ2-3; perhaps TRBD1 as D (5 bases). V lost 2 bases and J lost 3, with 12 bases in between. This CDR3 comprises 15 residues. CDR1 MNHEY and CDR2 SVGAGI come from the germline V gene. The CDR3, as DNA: TGTGCCAGCAGTTACCTTGACAGTACTACAGATACGCAGTATTTT. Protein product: CASSYLDSTTDTQYF.

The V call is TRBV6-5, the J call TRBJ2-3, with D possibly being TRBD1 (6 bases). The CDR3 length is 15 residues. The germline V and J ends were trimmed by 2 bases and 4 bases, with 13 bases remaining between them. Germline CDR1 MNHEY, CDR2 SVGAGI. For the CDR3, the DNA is TGTGCCAGCAGTTACGCTAGGGGGTTGTCAGATACGCAGTATTTT. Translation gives CASSYARGLSDTQYF.

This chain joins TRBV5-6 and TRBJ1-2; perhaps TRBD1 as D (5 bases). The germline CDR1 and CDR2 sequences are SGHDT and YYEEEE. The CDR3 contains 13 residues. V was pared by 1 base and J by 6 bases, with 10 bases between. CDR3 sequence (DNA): TGTGCCAGCAGCTTGAGCAGGGTGAATGGCTACACCTTC. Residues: CASSLSRVNGYTF. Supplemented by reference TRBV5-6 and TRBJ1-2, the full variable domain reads DAGVTQSPTHLIKTRGQQVTLRCSPKSGHDTVSWYQQALGQGPQFIFQYYEEEERQRGNFPDRFSGHQFPNYSSELNVNALLLGDSALYLCASSLSRVNGYTFGSGTRLTVV.

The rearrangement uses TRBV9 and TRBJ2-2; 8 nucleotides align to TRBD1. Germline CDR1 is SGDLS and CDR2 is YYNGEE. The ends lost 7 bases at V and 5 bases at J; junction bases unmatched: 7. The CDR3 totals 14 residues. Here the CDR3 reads CASAQGAVTGELFF. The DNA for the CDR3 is TGTGCCAGCGCCCAGGGGGCGGTGACCGGGGAGCTGTTTTTT.

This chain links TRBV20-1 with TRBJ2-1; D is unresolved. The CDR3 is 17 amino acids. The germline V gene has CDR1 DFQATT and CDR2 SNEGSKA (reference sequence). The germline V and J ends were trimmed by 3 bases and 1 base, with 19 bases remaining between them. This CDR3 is CSASETRGGLSYNEQFF. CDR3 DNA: TGCAGTGCTAGTGAAACCCGTGGCGGCCTTTCCTACAATGAGCAGTTCTTC.

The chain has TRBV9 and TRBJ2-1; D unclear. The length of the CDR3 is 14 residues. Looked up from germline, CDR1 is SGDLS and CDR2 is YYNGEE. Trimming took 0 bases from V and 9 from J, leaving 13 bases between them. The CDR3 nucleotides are TGTGCCAGCAGCGTAGTACTGGATTTGGGTGAGCAGTTCTTC. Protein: CASSVVLDLGEQFF.

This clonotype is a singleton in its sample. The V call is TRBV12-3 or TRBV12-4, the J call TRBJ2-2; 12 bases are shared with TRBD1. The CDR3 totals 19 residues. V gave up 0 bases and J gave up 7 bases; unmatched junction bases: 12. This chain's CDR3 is CASSLALRDRGRFIGELFF. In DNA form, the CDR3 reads TGTGCCAGCAGTTTAGCGCTCCGGGACAGGGGGCGCTTTATCGGGGAGCTGTTTTTT.

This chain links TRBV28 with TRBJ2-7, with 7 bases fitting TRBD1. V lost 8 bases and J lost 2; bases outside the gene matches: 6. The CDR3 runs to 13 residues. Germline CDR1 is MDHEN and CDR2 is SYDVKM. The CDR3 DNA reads TGTGCCAGCCTTGCGCAGGGGGCCTACGAGCAGTACTTC. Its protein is CASLAQGAYEQYF.

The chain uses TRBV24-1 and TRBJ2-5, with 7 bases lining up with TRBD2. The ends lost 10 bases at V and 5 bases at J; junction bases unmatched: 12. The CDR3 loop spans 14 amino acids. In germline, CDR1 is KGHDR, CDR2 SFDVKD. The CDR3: CATGGVRDLETQYF. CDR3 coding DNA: TGTGCCACGGGGGGGGTCCGCGATTTGGAGACCCAGTACTTC.

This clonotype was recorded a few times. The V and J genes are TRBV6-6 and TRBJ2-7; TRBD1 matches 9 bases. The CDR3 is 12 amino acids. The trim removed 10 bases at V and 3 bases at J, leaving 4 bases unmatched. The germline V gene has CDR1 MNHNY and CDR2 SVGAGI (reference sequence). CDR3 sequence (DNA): TGTGCCACCAGACAGGGGGTCTACGAGCAGTACTTC. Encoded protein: CATRQGVYEQYF.

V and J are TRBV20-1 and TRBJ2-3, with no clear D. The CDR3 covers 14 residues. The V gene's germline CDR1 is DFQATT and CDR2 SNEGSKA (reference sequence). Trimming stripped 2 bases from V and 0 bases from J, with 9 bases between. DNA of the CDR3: TGCAGTGCTAGACTAACTACTAGCACAGATACGCAGTATTTT. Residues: CSARLTTSTDTQYF.

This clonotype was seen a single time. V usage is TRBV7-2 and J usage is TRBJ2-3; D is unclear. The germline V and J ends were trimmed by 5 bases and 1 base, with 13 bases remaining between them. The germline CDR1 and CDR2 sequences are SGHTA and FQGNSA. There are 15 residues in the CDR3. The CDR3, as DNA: TGTGCCAGCAGCCCTGAGCTTACTGGCACAGATACGCAGTATTTT. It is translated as CASSPELTGTDTQYF.

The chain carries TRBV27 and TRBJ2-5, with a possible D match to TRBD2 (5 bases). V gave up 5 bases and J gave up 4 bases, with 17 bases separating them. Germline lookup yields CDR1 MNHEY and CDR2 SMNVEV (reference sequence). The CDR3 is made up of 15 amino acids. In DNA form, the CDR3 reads TGTGCCAGCAGTATACGGTCGGGATTTGGAGAGACCCAGTACTTC. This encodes CASSIRSGFGETQYF.

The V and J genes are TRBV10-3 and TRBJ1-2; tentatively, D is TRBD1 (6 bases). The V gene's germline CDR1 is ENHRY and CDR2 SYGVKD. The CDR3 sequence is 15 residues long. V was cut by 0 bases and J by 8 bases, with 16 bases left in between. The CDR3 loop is CAISESRDTGGGYTF. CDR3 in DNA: TGTGCCATCAGTGAGTCGAGGGACACCGGCGGAGGCTACACCTTC.

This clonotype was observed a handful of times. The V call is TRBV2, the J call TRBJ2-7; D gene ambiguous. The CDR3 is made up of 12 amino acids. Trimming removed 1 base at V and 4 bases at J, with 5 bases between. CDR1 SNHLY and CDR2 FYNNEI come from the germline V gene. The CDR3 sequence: CASSEVQYEQYF. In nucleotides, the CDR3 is TGTGCCAGCAGTGAAGTACAATACGAGCAGTACTTC.

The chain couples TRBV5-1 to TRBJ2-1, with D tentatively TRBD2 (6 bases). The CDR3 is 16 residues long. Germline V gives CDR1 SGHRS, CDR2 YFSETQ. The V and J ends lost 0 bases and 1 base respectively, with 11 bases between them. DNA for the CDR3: TGCGCCAGCAGCTTGGTCATGGCGGGGTCCTACAATGAGCAGTTCTTC. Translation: CASSLVMAGSYNEQFF.

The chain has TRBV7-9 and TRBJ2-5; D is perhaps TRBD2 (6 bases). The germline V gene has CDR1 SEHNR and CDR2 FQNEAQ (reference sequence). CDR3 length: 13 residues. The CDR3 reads CAERAGPYNEQYF. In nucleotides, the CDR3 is TGTGCAGAAAGGGCGGGGCCCTACAATGAGCAGTACTTC.

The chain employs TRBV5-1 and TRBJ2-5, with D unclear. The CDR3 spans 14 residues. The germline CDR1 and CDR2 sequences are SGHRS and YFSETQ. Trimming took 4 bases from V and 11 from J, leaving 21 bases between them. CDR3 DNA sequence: TGCGCCAGCAGCCTGGACCCGCATGGGGATGAGCAGTACTTC. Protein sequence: CASSLDPHGDEQYF.

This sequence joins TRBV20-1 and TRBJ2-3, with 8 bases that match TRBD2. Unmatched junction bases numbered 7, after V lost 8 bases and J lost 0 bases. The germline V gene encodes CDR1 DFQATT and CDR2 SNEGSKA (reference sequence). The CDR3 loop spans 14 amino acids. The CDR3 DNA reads TGCAGTCCGGTTCAGCGGGGGAGCACAGATACGCAGTATTTT. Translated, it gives CSPVQRGSTDTQYF.

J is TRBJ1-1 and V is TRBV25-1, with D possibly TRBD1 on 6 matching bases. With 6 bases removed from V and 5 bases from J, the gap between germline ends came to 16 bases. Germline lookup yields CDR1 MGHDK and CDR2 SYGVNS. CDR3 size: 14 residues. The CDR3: CASSLQGEVTEAFF. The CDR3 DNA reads TGTGCCAGCAGCTTACAGGGTGAGGTGACTGAAGCTTTCTTT.